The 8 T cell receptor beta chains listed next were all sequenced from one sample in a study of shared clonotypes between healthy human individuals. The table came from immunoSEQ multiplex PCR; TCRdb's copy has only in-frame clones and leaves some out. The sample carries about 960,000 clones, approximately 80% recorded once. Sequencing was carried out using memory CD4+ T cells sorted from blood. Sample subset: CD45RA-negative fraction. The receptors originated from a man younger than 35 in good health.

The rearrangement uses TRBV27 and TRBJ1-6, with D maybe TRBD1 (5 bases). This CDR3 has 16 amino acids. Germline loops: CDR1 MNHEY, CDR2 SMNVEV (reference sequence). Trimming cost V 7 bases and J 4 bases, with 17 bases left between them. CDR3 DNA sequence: TGTGCCAGCACAGGCAGGGAAGGGAGATATAATTCACCCCTCCACTTT. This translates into CASTGREGRYNSPLHF.

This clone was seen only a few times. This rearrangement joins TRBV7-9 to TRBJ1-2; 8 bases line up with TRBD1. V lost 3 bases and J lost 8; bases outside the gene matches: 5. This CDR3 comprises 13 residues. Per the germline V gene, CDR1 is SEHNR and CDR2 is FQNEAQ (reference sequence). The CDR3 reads CASSFDRGGGYTF. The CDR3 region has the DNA TGTGCCAGCAGCTTTGACAGGGGAGGAGGCTACACCTTC.

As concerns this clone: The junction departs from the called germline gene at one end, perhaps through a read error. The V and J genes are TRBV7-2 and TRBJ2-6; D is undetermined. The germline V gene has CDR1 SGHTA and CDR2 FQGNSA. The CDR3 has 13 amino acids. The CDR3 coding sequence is TGTGCCAGCAGCTTCTCTGAGGCCAACGTCCTGACTTTC. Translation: CASSFSEANVLTF.

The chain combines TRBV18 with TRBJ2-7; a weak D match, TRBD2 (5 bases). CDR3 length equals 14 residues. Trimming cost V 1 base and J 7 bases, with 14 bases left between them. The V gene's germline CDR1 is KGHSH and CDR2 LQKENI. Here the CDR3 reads CASSPRKGSGEQYF. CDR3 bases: TGTGCCAGCTCACCACGGAAGGGATCGGGAGAGCAGTACTTC. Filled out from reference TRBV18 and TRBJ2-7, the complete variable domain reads NAGVMQNPRHLVRRRGQEARLRCSPMKGHSHVYWYRQLPEEGLKFMVYLQKENIIDESGMPKERFSAEFPKEGPSILRIQQVVRGDSAAYFCASSPRKGSGEQYFGPGTRLTVT.

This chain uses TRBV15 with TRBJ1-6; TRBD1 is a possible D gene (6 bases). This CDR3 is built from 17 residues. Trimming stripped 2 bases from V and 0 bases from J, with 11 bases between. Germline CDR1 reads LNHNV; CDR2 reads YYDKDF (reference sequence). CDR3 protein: CATSRITGPSYNSPLHF. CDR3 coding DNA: TGTGCCACCAGCAGAATTACAGGGCCCTCCTATAATTCACCCCTCCACTTT.

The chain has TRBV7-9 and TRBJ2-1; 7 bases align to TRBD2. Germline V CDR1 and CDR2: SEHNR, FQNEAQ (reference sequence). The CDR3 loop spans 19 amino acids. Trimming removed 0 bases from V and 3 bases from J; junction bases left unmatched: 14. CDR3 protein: CASSLARASGGMGYNEQFF. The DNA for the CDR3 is TGTGCCAGCAGCTTAGCGCGGGCTAGCGGAGGGATGGGCTACAATGAGCAGTTCTTC.

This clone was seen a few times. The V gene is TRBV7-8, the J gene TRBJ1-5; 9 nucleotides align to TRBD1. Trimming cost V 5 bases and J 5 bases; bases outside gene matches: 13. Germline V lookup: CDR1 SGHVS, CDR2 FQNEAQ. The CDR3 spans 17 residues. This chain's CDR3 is CASSPSGQGRGDQPQHF. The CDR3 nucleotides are TGTGCCAGCAGCCCTTCCGGACAGGGGAGGGGTGATCAGCCCCAGCATTTT. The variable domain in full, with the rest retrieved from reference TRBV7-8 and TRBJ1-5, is GAGVSQSPRYKVAKRGQDVALRCDPISGHVSLFWYQQALGQGPEFLTYFQNEAQLDKSGLPSDRFFAERPEGSVSTLKIQRTQQEDSAVYLCASSPSGQGRGDQPQHFGDGTRLSIL.

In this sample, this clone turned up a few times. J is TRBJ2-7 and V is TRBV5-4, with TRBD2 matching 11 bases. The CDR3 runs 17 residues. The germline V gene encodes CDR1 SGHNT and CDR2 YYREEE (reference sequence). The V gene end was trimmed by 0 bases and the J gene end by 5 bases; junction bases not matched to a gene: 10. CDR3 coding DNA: TGTGCCAGCAGCTTGGATAGCGGGGGGGCCGGGAGGAACGAGCAGTACTTC. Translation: CASSLDSGGAGRNEQYF. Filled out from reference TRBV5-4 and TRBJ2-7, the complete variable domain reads ETGVTQSPTHLIKTRGQQVTLRCSSQSGHNTVSWYQQALGQGPQFIFQYYREEENGRGNFPPRFSGLQFPNYSSELNVNALELDDSALYLCASSLDSGGAGRNEQYFGPGTRLTVT.